These T cell receptor beta chains were read from a single sample in a study of T cells in localized non-small cell lung cancer. Assay used: immunoSEQ multiplex PCR; TCRdb lists only in-frame clones, some missing. The repertoire holds about 34,000 clones, with around nine tenths as singletons. The sample here was peripheral blood, taken before any cancer treatment. The receptor set was obtained from a woman aged 35-75 years with stage I lung adenocarcinoma. Each CDR3 is given without its conserved first and last residue. Each record gives: V gene, J gene, CDR3 protein.

V gene: TRBV10-1; J gene: TRBJ2-5; CDR3 protein: ASLRLGEQLLVVAQY
V gene: TRBV7-9; J gene: TRBJ1-1; CDR3 protein: ASSLAGPNTEAF
V gene: TRBV19; J gene: TRBJ1-2; CDR3 protein: ASSGRETRYGYT
V gene: TRBV13; J gene: TRBJ2-5; CDR3 protein: ASSLGQGLEETQY
V gene: TRBV4-1; J gene: TRBJ2-2; CDR3 protein: ASSPLLPGTSVDTGELF
V gene: TRBV9; J gene: TRBJ2-3; CDR3 protein: ASSVQGRYTDTQY
V gene: TRBV7-9; J gene: TRBJ2-1; CDR3 protein: ASSPGTSGGHEQF
V gene: TRBV5-1; J gene: TRBJ2-7; CDR3 protein: ASSLRGTGGFYEQY
V gene: TRBV9; J gene: TRBJ1-2; CDR3 protein: ASSVEGTDYGYT
V gene: TRBV27; J gene: TRBJ2-7; CDR3 protein: ASSSGTGAPANEQY
V gene: TRBV10-3; J gene: TRBJ2-7; CDR3 protein: AISEEGYEQY
V gene: TRBV7-2; J gene: TRBJ2-3; CDR3 protein: ASSFGGLTDTQY
V gene: TRBV29-1; J gene: TRBJ2-3; CDR3 protein: SVASTGGLSTDTQY
V gene: TRBV11-2; J gene: TRBJ2-5; CDR3 protein: ASSLGQSKTQY
V gene: TRBV6-6; J gene: TRBJ1-5; CDR3 protein: ASSDVGGYQPQH
V gene: TRBV7-9; J gene: TRBJ2-3; CDR3 protein: ASSLGVVQTPDTQY
V gene: TRBV28; J gene: TRBJ1-2; CDR3 protein: ASSLPRTTGAIHGYT
V gene: TRBV5-6; J gene: TRBJ2-6; CDR3 protein: ASSVGPGALAGANVLT
V gene: TRBV5-6; J gene: TRBJ1-2; CDR3 protein: ASSLVSGARGGYT
V gene: TRBV10-1; J gene: TRBJ2-5; CDR3 protein: ASSETSGGRGTQY
V gene: TRBV2; J gene: TRBJ2-7; CDR3 protein: ASSGDRTQGSEQY
V gene: TRBV5-1; J gene: TRBJ1-2; CDR3 protein: ASSLDPTGTGRPYYGYT
V gene: TRBV18; J gene: TRBJ2-6; CDR3 protein: ASSPREGSGANVLT
V gene: TRBV11-3; J gene: TRBJ2-2; CDR3 protein: ASSLEQGPDTGELF
V gene: TRBV5-4; J gene: TRBJ2-3; CDR3 protein: ASSLGGYTDTQY
V gene: TRBV7-2; J gene: TRBJ1-2; CDR3 protein: ASRRETGGYGYT
V gene: TRBV4-1; J gene: TRBJ2-5; CDR3 protein: ASKDRGQETQY
V gene: TRBV2; J gene: TRBJ2-1; CDR3 protein: ASGRLEYNEQF
V gene: TRBV5-5; J gene: TRBJ1-1; CDR3 protein: ASSLDVNTEAF
V gene: TRBV27; J gene: TRBJ1-5; CDR3 protein: ASSLSGELSSNQPQH
V gene: TRBV11-2; J gene: TRBJ2-3; CDR3 protein: ASSAGRFLSTDTQY
V gene: TRBV20-1; J gene: TRBJ1-2; CDR3 protein: SARDYGYT
V gene: TRBV7-2; J gene: TRBJ1-3; CDR3 protein: ASSPLQGITGNTIY
V gene: TRBV9; J gene: TRBJ1-2; CDR3 protein: ASSVDRGLVDSRYGYT
V gene: TRBV2; J gene: NA; CDR3 protein: ASSLLAGSETQY
V gene: TRBV15; J gene: TRBJ2-1; CDR3 protein: ATSRYNNEQF
V gene: TRBV4-2; J gene: TRBJ2-7; CDR3 protein: ASSQDQSYEQY
V gene: TRBV6-1; J gene: TRBJ2-4; CDR3 protein: ASIGPPGFKNIQY
V gene: TRBV18; J gene: TRBJ2-1; CDR3 protein: ASSPNPQEQF
V gene: TRBV6-1; J gene: TRBJ2-3; CDR3 protein: ASSNLDPSTDTQY
V gene: TRBV5-5; J gene: TRBJ1-5; CDR3 protein: ASTPGQGANQPQH